A single sample gave rise to the 14 T cell receptor beta chains below, sequenced in a study of beta chain features in type 1 diabetes. Expressed TCRB transcripts were sequenced because the entire RNA isolate underwent reverse transcription. Profiling relied on immunoSEQ multiplex PCR, and the TCRdb table lists in-frame clones only, not all of them. The sample gives roughly 60,000 clones, about 61% of which show up once; 2% to 2.5% is in the top ten. The sequenced material came from Tregs from blood. These receptors were taken from a woman younger than 35 in good health.

The chain combines TRBV7-9 with TRBJ1-5; the D gene is possibly TRBD1 (5 bases). The V end was cut by 8 bases, the J end by 4 bases, with 9 bases between. This CDR3 spans 12 amino acids. Germline V CDR1 and CDR2: SEHNR, FQNEAQ (reference sequence). The CDR3 loop reads CASSDTNQPQHF. CDR3 coding DNA: TGTGCCAGCTCGGACACAAATCAGCCCCAGCATTTT.

The CDR3 here is CASSPGGGVATFYGYTF. The CDR3 DNA reads TGTGCCAGCAGCCCCGGGGGTGGGGTCGCAACCTTCTATGGCTACACCTTC. The V and J genes are TRBV7-2 and TRBJ1-2; a possible D gene is TRBD1 (5 bases). The germline V and J ends were trimmed by 5 bases and 4 bases, with 23 bases remaining between them. Germline assignment: CDR1 SGHTA and CDR2 FQGNSA. The CDR3 runs to 17 residues.

This clone has just a few counts. The chain is built from TRBV5-1 and TRBJ2-1, with D tentatively TRBD2 (6 bases). The germline V gene encodes CDR1 SGHRS and CDR2 YFSETQ. CDR3 length: 15 residues. V lost 1 base to trimming and J lost 0 bases, with 8 bases between them. CDR3 nucleotide sequence: TGCGCCAGCAGCTTGTCCGGGAGCTCCTACAATGAGCAGTTCTTC. It encodes CASSLSGSSYNEQFF.

The chain couples TRBV6-5 to TRBJ2-1, with 15 bases aligning to TRBD2. CDR1 is MNHEY, CDR2 SVGAGI, per germline. With 6 bases clipped from V and 11 bases from J, the junction kept 5 bases outside the gene matches. This CDR3 spans 14 amino acids. As DNA, the CDR3 is TGTGCCAGCAGAACCGGGACTAGCGGGGGGAAGCAGTTCTTC. It translates to CASRTGTSGGKQFF.

The chain couples TRBV14 to TRBJ2-1, with 8 nucleotides matching TRBD2. The V gene end was trimmed by 1 base and the J gene end by 8 bases; junction bases not matched to a gene: 13. The CDR3 runs to 17 residues. Germline lookup yields CDR1 SGHDN and CDR2 FVKESK. The CDR3 reads CASSQGSRGGVKDEQFF. The CDR3 bases are TGTGCCAGCAGCCAAGGTTCCCGGGGGGGAGTAAAGGATGAGCAGTTCTTC.

J is TRBJ1-6 and V is TRBV7-2; no firm D call. The CDR3 covers 13 residues. Trimming pared 1 base from V and 7 bases from J, leaving 5 bases between. Germline V gives CDR1 SGHTA, CDR2 FQGNSA. CDR3 in DNA: TGTGCCAGCAGCTTAGTTCGGAATTCACCCCTCCACTTT. It codes for CASSLVRNSPLHF.

The V gene is TRBV7-2, the J gene TRBJ2-7, with a tentative D call TRBD2 (5 bases). Trimming stripped 5 bases from V and 2 bases from J, with 16 bases between. The V gene's germline CDR1 is SGHTA and CDR2 FQGNSA. CDR3 length: 15 amino acids. The CDR3 spells CASSRGLAQTYEQYF. Written as DNA, the CDR3 is TGTGCCAGCAGCCGAGGACTGGCCCAGACCTACGAGCAGTACTTC.

This clone has just one count. This chain connects TRBV11-2 to TRBJ2-4; 9 nucleotides line up with TRBD1. After removal of 1 base from V and 11 bases from J, the junction contained 6 bases not matched to a gene. CDR3 size: 14 residues. Germline CDR1 reads SGHAT; CDR2 reads FQNNGV. The CDR3 loop reads CASSLGVTGGFQYF. DNA for the CDR3: TGTGCCAGCAGCTTAGGGGTGACAGGGGGGTTTCAGTACTTC.

The chain carries TRBV5-1 and TRBJ2-3, with 10 positions matching TRBD2. The CDR3 totals 16 residues. V shed 0 bases and J 3 bases; nucleotides not matched to a gene: 4. Germline V CDR1 and CDR2: SGHRS, YFSETQ. This CDR3 reads CASSLASGSQTDTQYF. The CDR3 DNA follows: TGCGCCAGCAGCTTGGCTAGCGGGAGTCAGACAGATACGCAGTATTTT.

V usage is TRBV5-1 and J usage is TRBJ2-2, with D maybe TRBD2 (5 bases). V gave up 6 bases and J gave up 5 bases, with 8 bases separating them. Germline assignment: CDR1 SGHRS and CDR2 YFSETQ. CDR3 length: 12 amino acids. DNA of the CDR3: TGCGCCAGCACATCGGGAACCGGGGAGCTGTTTTTT. Amino acid sequence: CASTSGTGELFF. The complete variable domain, with remaining parts taken from reference TRBV5-1 and TRBJ2-2, reads KAGVTQTPRYLIKTRGQQVTLSCSPISGHRSVSWYQQTPGQGLQFLFEYFSETQRNKGNFPGRFSGRQFSNSRSEMNVSTLELGDSALYLCASTSGTGELFFGEGSRLTVL.

The CDR3 loop is CASSLAPGLAGGLYNEQFF. CDR3 DNA sequence: TGTGCCAGCAGCTTGGCCCCTGGACTAGCGGGAGGGCTTTACAATGAGCAGTTCTTC. This rearrangement joins TRBV4-2 to TRBJ2-1, with TRBD2 matching 15 bases. Germline values: CDR1 LGHNA, CDR2 YNFKEQ. J gave up 4 bases and V 5 bases, and 12 bases lay outside the gene matches. The CDR3 extends over 19 amino acids.

The chain carries TRBV9 and TRBJ1-2; D perhaps matches TRBD1 (5 bases). Germline V gene lookup returns CDR1 SGDLS and CDR2 YYNGEE. Trimming took off 4 bases at V and 5 bases at J, with 9 bases between the two ends. The CDR3 contains 12 residues. This chain's CDR3 is CASSSAGYGYTF. CDR3 sequence (DNA): TGTGCCAGCAGCTCCGCAGGGTATGGCTACACCTTC.

This clone was counted only a few times. This chain links TRBV7-9 with TRBJ1-1, with 12 bases identical to TRBD1. Germline loops: CDR1 SEHNR, CDR2 FQNEAQ (reference sequence). J was trimmed by 8 bases and V by 5 bases; bases with no gene match: 15. CDR3 size: 17 residues. The CDR3: CASSPLPGQGALAEAFF. The CDR3 bases are TGTGCCAGCAGCCCTCTACCGGGACAGGGGGCGCTGGCCGAAGCTTTCTTT.

The chain has TRBV25-1 and TRBJ2-7; 12 bases are shared with TRBD1. The V gene end was trimmed by 5 bases and the J gene end by 7 bases; junction bases not matched to a gene: 12. From germline, CDR1 is MGHDK and CDR2 SYGVNS. CDR3 length equals 16 residues. DNA for the CDR3: TGTGCCAGCAGTCTCCAAGCGGGACAGGGGGCCAGGGAGCAGTACTTC. Amino acids: CASSLQAGQGAREQYF.